These T cell receptor beta chains were read from a single sample in a study of OX40 agonist ivuxolimab in advanced cancers. TCRdb's table, derived via immunoSEQ multiplex PCR, lists solely in-frame clones and lacks some. The sample holds some 100,000 clones, more than 75% seen once. The sequencing here drew on CD4+ or CD8+ T cells sorted from blood, taken in a trial of the OX40 agonist ivuxolimab. The origin of the receptors is an adult with an advanced solid tumor such as melanoma, head and neck, liver or kidney cancer. Both conserved end residues are part of each CDR3. Fields, in order: CDR3 DNA, CDR3 protein, clone size, J gene, V gene, D gene. A D gene is named only where the DNA matches it firmly. The size field is filled for only some rows; it gives once, few, many or a size class.

TGTGCCAGCAGGACGGGAGGGAGGTACGAGCAGTACTTC CASRTGGRYEQYF - TRBJ2-7 TRBV27 TRBD2
TGTGCCATCAGTGAGACAGGGGGCAATGAGCAGTTCTTC CAISETGGNEQFF - TRBJ2-1 TRBV10-3 TRBD1
TGCGCCAGCAGCTTGCGGGGATTAGGGAGCTCCTACGAGCAGTACTTC CASSLRGLGSSYEQYF - TRBJ2-7 TRBV5-1 -
TGCGCCAGCAGCCTTTTAGGGGGGACAGATACGCAGTATTTT CASSLLGGTDTQYF - TRBJ2-3 TRBV4-1 -
TGCGCCAGCAGCGTACAGGTGTCTTCTAACTATGGCTACACCTTC CASSVQVSSNYGYTF - TRBJ1-2 TRBV5-1 -
TGTGCCATCAGTCAACAGGCGACCTCTGGAAACACCATATATTTT CAISQQATSGNTIYF - TRBJ1-3 TRBV10-3 -
TGCAGCGCAGGACCGGGCCTGAACACTGAAGCTTTCTTT CSAGPGLNTEAFF - TRBJ1-1 TRBV29-1 -
TGTGCCAGCAGCTTGCACGGTAACAATGAGCAGTTCTTC CASSLHGNNEQFF - TRBJ2-1 TRBV5-5 -
TGTGCCAGCTCACCAGGCCAGGGTAATTACGAGCAGTACTTC CASSPGQGNYEQYF - TRBJ2-7 TRBV18 -
TGTGCCAGCAGCCCAGGCCAGGGTTCCTATGGCTACACCTTC CASSPGQGSYGYTF - TRBJ1-2 TRBV9 -
TGTGCCACCAGCAGAGTGGGCAGCAATCAGCCCCAGCATTTT CATSRVGSNQPQHF - TRBJ1-5 TRBV15 -
TGTGCCAGCTCACCCGGACTAGCGGGTATCTACGAGCAGTACTTC CASSPGLAGIYEQYF - TRBJ2-7 TRBV18 TRBD2
TGTGCCACCACCTCCCAGGCAATCAGGGAAAAACTGTTTTTT CATTSQAIREKLFF - TRBJ1-4 TRBV28 -
TGTGCCAGTAGTATCCTGGGACAGTCTGGAAACACCATATATTTT CASSILGQSGNTIYF - TRBJ1-3 TRBV19 TRBD1
TGTGCCAGCAGCGCCTCAGTAGGAGATACGCAGTATTTT CASSASVGDTQYF - TRBJ2-3 TRBV9 -
TGTGCCAGCTCGCTAGCGGGAGGGCCGGTCTATGAGCAGTTCTTC CASSLAGGPVYEQFF - TRBJ2-1 TRBV9 TRBD2
TGTGCCAGCAGTTACCGGGGTACGCAGTATTTT CASSYRGTQYF - TRBJ2-3 TRBV6-5 -
TGTGCCAGCAAGGGGTACGGAGGTTCGCACGAGCAGTACTTC CASKGYGGSHEQYF - TRBJ2-7 TRBV6-5 -
TGTGCCAGCAGCTCCGGGGACGGTTTTCAAGAGCAGTACTTC CASSSGDGFQEQYF - TRBJ2-7 TRBV7-8 -
TGCGCCAGCAGCTTGGTCCCAGATACGCAGTATTTT CASSLVPDTQYF - TRBJ2-3 TRBV5-1 -
TGTGCCAGCAGTTTATCAACCCCTAGCAATCAGCCCCAGCATTTT CASSLSTPSNQPQHF - TRBJ1-5 TRBV27 -
TGTGCCACAAATACGGGACAGGCCTCGGGGGGCTACACCTTC CATNTGQASGGYTF - TRBJ1-2 TRBV19 TRBD1
TGTGCCAGCACTTCGGACTCCTACACTGAAGCTTTCTTT CASTSDSYTEAFF - TRBJ1-1 TRBV2 -
TGCAGTGCTAGTAGGGGTGGTTGGTCTTTCTTT CSASRGGWSFF few TRBJ1-1 TRBV20-1 -
TGTGCCAGCAGGACCGGTGGTGGGAATGAGCAGTTCTTC CASRTGGGNEQFF - TRBJ2-1 TRBV6-6 -
TGTGCCAGCAGCCTTGAAGTAGGGAGCTCCTACAATGAGCAGTTCTTC CASSLEVGSSYNEQFF - TRBJ2-1 TRBV14 -
TGTGCCAGCTCACCATCCGATACGCAGTATTTT CASSPSDTQYF - TRBJ2-3 TRBV18 -
TGTGCCAGCAGCTGGGGAGAGACCCAGTACTTC CASSWGETQYF - TRBJ2-5 TRBV7-2 -
TGTGCCAGCAGCCCAGGGGTCAGCGGGAACGAGCAGTACTTC CASSPGVSGNEQYF - TRBJ2-7 TRBV9 -
TGTGCCAGTAGTTTTGAGACAGGGAACAATCAGCCCCAGCATTTT CASSFETGNNQPQHF - TRBJ1-5 TRBV19 TRBD1
TGTGCCAGCAGCTTAGTTCCCAGGTGGGGAGGCTACACCTTC CASSLVPRWGGYTF - TRBJ1-2 TRBV7-9 -
TGTGCCAGCAGCTTGGGTTTGGACAGGGCTAACAATGAGCAGTTCTTC CASSLGLDRANNEQFF - TRBJ2-1 TRBV5-4 TRBD1
TGCGCCAGCAGCCAGGGACATAGAGGGTACAATGAGCAGTTCTTC CASSQGHRGYNEQFF - TRBJ2-1 TRBV5-1 -
TGTGCCAGCTCACCGGACCCCGGACAGGGCGGTAGAGGCTACACCTTC CASSPDPGQGGRGYTF - TRBJ1-2 TRBV18 TRBD1
TGCGCCAGCAGTCAATCTAGTGTTAATCAGCCCCAGCATTTT CASSQSSVNQPQHF - TRBJ1-5 TRBV23-1 -
TGTGCCACATTTACTAGCGGAGCCTACAATGAGCAGTTCTTC CATFTSGAYNEQFF - TRBJ2-1 TRBV7-9 TRBD2
TGCGCCAGCAGATGGACTAGCGGGACCCCCTACAATGAGCAGTTCTTC CASRWTSGTPYNEQFF - TRBJ2-1 TRBV5-1 TRBD2
TGCGCCAGCACCCGCGAGGGGCCCACAGATACGCAGTATTTT CASTREGPTDTQYF - TRBJ2-3 TRBV5-1 -
TGCGCCAGCAGCCAAGATGGGGCCAGGGGCGGATCCTACAATGAGCAGTTCTTC CASSQDGARGGSYNEQFF once TRBJ2-1 TRBV4-1 -
TGTGCCAGCAGTGAACTCGGCGGGTTCGAGTTCTTC CASSELGGFEFF once TRBJ2-1 TRBV6-1 -
TGTGCCAGCTCACCACCGGCGTTTAACTATGGCTACACCTTC CASSPPAFNYGYTF - TRBJ1-2 TRBV18 -
TGTGCCAGCTCACCACCAGGTGGAAACACCATATATTTT CASSPPGGNTIYF - TRBJ1-3 TRBV18 -
TGTGCCAGCAGTTTCGAGGTGGGACAGCAAGAGACCCAGTACTTC CASSFEVGQQETQYF - TRBJ2-5 TRBV6-1 TRBD1
TGTGCCAGCTCACCACGGGGGCACACAGACCAGGAGACCCAGTACTTC CASSPRGHTDQETQYF - TRBJ2-5 TRBV18 -
TGTGCCAGCAGCTCCTACTCTGGAAACACCATATATTTT CASSSYSGNTIYF - TRBJ1-3 TRBV7-9 -
TGTGCCAGCAGTTTATCCAGGGGGCAGTTCGCTTTCTTT CASSLSRGQFAFF - TRBJ1-1 TRBV28 TRBD1
TGTGCCAGCAGGGAACAGGGTGGGGAGACCCAGTACTTC CASREQGGETQYF - TRBJ2-5 TRBV6-6 -
TGTGCCATCAGTGAGTCAGAACAGGGGGGACACGAGCAGTACTTC CAISESEQGGHEQYF - TRBJ2-7 TRBV10-3 TRBD1
TGTGCCAGCAGTGGGCGGGGGACTAGCGGGAGAGGTTCCTACGAGCAGTACTTC CASSGRGTSGRGSYEQYF - TRBJ2-7 TRBV6-1 TRBD2
TGTGCCAGCGGCCAGGACAGGGGGAAGTACGAGCAGTACTTC CASGQDRGKYEQYF - TRBJ2-7 TRBV2 TRBD1
TGTGCCGCAGACAGGAACACTGAAGCTTTCTTT CAADRNTEAFF - TRBJ1-1 TRBV6-5 -
TGTGCCAGCAGAGGTCCCGGGACAGGGGCTTATGAGCAGTTCTTC CASRGPGTGAYEQFF few TRBJ2-1 TRBV2 TRBD1
TGCGCCAGCAGCTTGGCCTGGACTAACCAAGAGACCCAGTACTTC CASSLAWTNQETQYF - TRBJ2-5 TRBV5-1 -
TGCGCCAGCAGCTTTGAGGGGTGGGGCACTGAAGCTTTCTTT CASSFEGWGTEAFF - TRBJ1-1 TRBV5-1 -
TGTGCCAGCAGCAGCTGGACAGCCCAATCGGGAGGCTACACCTTC CASSSWTAQSGGYTF - TRBJ1-2 TRBV7-9 -